Included here is one T cell receptor beta chain sequence, with context. Its antigen is still unknown. The CDR3 length is 14 residues. The V end was cut by 4 bases, the J end by 7 bases, with 14 bases between. This specimen comes from a study of T cell repertoires in cytomegalovirus infection. Study-level background: From public TCR beta signatures came an indication of both CMV infection and matching HLA type.

Study outcomes and limitations: The cumulative frequency of public TCR beta families identified carriers of CMV plus the relevant HLA. Clonotypes of TCR beta that were HLA-C-restricted and CMV-specific dominated the ex vivo response.

MiXCR was run by TCRdb on the reads, yielding one entry per CDR3 protein. In the table there are 97,000 or so distinct CDR3 sequences, approximately 16% of which are singletons. The sequence was collected from a human donor in good health (CMV status not recorded). Some clones in this sample may be carry-over from other donors' samples. This chain links TRBV12-3 or TRBV12-4 with TRBJ1-5, with D tentatively TRBD1 (6 bases). The specimen sequenced was PBMCs. CDR3 in amino acids: CASSSRGAEQPQHF. The CDR3 coding sequence is TGTGCCAGCAGTTCTAGGGGGGCCGAACAGCCCCAGCATTTT.